These 18 T cell receptor beta chains originate from one sample sequenced in a study of breast tumors, draining lymph nodes, adjacent tissues (dated by TCRdb to the mid-2010s). Libraries were made using multiplex PCR. TCRdb shows the sequencer as Illumina HiSeq 2000. TCRdb redid the processing of the public reads, applying fastp at Q25 and MiXCR, and retained in-frame beta chains. Duplicate CDR3 protein sequences are folded into a single record with the most common DNA and genes. This sample is represented by about 170,000 distinct CDR3 sequences; approximately 33% of them were singletons. Jointly, the top ten make up roughly 3.8% of the sample. The lymph node samples were taken from the axillary draining lymph nodes of breast cancer patients. Material for sequencing was axillary lymph node tissue. The receptors here all came from a female donor with breast cancer. Some clones in this sample may be carry-over from other donors' samples.

This clonotype was picked up a small number of times. The chain has TRBV4-1 and TRBJ1-1; 10 bases are shared with TRBD1. The CDR3 has 14 residues. Per the germline V gene, CDR1 is MGHRA and CDR2 is YSYEKL. The V gene end was trimmed by 3 bases and the J gene end by 7 bases; junction bases not matched to a gene: 5. The DNA for the CDR3 is TGCGCCAGCAGCCACGACAGGGGGCAAGGTGAAGCTTTCTTT. Encoded protein: CASSHDRGQGEAFF.

The V gene is TRBV19, the J gene TRBJ1-3; the D is unclear. Per germline, CDR1 LNHDA and CDR2 SQIVND (reference sequence). CDR3 length: 15 amino acids. The germline V and J ends were trimmed by 3 bases and 3 bases, with 12 bases remaining between them. CDR3 bases: TGTGCCAGTAGTATTGTCCAACGTCGTGGAAACACCATATATTTT. It translates to CASSIVQRRGNTIYF.

This clonotype has more than one count but fewer than ten. The CDR3 bases are TGTGCCAGCAGTCACCTCCGGACAGGGGCCTATGGCTACACCTTC. Amino acids: CASSHLRTGAYGYTF. This chain connects TRBV6-2 or TRBV6-3 to TRBJ1-2, with 9 bases that match TRBD1. CDR3 length: 15 amino acids. Trimming at V came to 5 bases and at J to 4 bases, leaving 8 bases not matched to a gene. CDR1 and CDR2 (germline): MNHEY, SVGEGT.

The gene calls are TRBV6-2 or TRBV6-3 and TRBJ2-1; D is perhaps TRBD2 (5 bases). This CDR3 region has 13 residues. CDR1 and CDR2 from the germline V gene are MNHEY and SVGEGT. Trimming left V 4 bases short and J 9 bases short, with 13 bases between. The CDR3: CASSSSPGSEQFF. The DNA for the CDR3 is TGTGCCAGCAGTTCCAGCCCGGGGAGTGAGCAGTTCTTC.

In its sample, this clonotype was seen many times. The genes are TRBV18 and TRBJ2-7; 10 nucleotides align to TRBD1. Germline CDR1 reads KGHSH; CDR2 reads LQKENI. The V and J ends lost 4 bases and 6 bases, in that order; junction bases with no gene match: 21. This CDR3 comprises 19 residues. DNA for the CDR3: TGTGCCAGCTCACGTTACACCGGGACAGGGGCCGCGGGGGTGTTCGAGCAGTACTTC. Translation gives CASSRYTGTGAAGVFEQYF.

About this clonotype itself: In this CDR3 the conserved last residue, phenylalanine or tryptophan, is missing, so a read error is likely. The chain is built from TRBV7-2 and TRBJ2-1; 15 bases agree with TRBD2. CDR1 SGHTA and CDR2 FQGNSA come from the germline V gene. The CDR3 loop spans 20 amino acids. The CDR3 DNA follows: TGTGTCAGCAGCTCCTCGGGACTAGCGGGAGGACCCTCTACCTACAATGAGCAGTTCTCC. Translated: CVSSSSGLAGGPSTYNEQFS.

There are a few counts of this clonotype. This may be a read error: a much more frequent sequence differs by one nucleotide. CDR3 coding DNA: TGTGCTAGTGGCCAAGGACGGGGCGTACAAGAGACCCAGTACTTC. Translated, it gives CASGQGRGVQETQYF. The chain couples TRBV12-5 to TRBJ2-5; D tentatively reads TRBD1 or TRBD2 (5 bases each). Germline loops: CDR1 LGHNT, CDR2 FRNRAP. The CDR3 length is 15 residues. V gave up 6 bases and J gave up 2 bases, with 16 bases separating them.

This clonotype was picked up many times. The chain recombines TRBV10-3 with TRBJ2-7, with 7 bases that match TRBD1. Germline CDR1 reads ENHRY; CDR2 reads SYGVKD. CDR3 length: 14 amino acids. Germline trimming cut 0 bases from V and 2 bases from J; bases unmatched to any gene: 1. CDR3 protein: CAISESTGTYEQYF. The DNA for the CDR3 is TGTGCCATCAGTGAGTCGACAGGGACCTACGAGCAGTACTTC.

This clonotype was counted ten times or more. V is TRBV12-3 or TRBV12-4 and J is TRBJ1-5; D not certain. The CDR3 length is 13 residues. Trimming removed 1 base at V and 9 bases at J, with 10 bases between. The CDR3 region is CASSLGAGLPQHF. DNA of the CDR3: TGTGCCAGCAGTTTAGGGGCAGGCCTGCCCCAGCATTTT.

To note about this clonotype: Because the CDR3 is missing its conserved closing phenylalanine or tryptophan, this is likely a read error. The rearrangement uses TRBV11-2 and TRBJ2-3; 7 bases agree with TRBD1. Germline trimming cut 6 bases from V and 1 base from J; bases unmatched to any gene: 7. CDR3 size: 15 residues. Germline values: CDR1 SGHAT, CDR2 FQNNGV. The CDR3 reads CASRVPGQGTDTQYS. CDR3 in DNA: TGTGCCAGCAGGGTACCAGGACAGGGCACAGATACGCAGTATTCT.

This clonotype appeared many times. The V gene is TRBV7-9, the J gene TRBJ2-7; D is possibly TRBD2 (6 bases). Germline V gene data show CDR1 as SEHNR and CDR2 as FQNEAQ (reference sequence). The CDR3 sequence is 16 residues long. Deletions cut 1 base from V and 5 bases from J, with 18 bases between. The CDR3 here is CASSLDLLASRDEQYF. The CDR3 DNA reads TGTGCCAGCAGCTTAGACCTACTAGCAAGTCGCGACGAGCAGTACTTC.

This clonotype has only a few counts. This clone may be a read error of a much larger clone one base away. The chain employs TRBV9 and TRBJ2-7; D may correspond to TRBD1 or TRBD2 (6 bases each). The CDR3 consists of 15 residues. From germline, CDR1 is SGDLS and CDR2 YYNGEE. The CDR3 DNA follows: TGTGCCAGCAGCTCTGAGGGCAGGGGAGGAGAAGAGCCGTACTTC. This encodes CASSSEGRGGEEPYF.

Note on this clonotype: Possible read error: a much larger clone is one base away. The conserved phenylalanine or tryptophan normally closing the CDR3 is absent here, so this likely arose from a read error. The chain uses TRBV6-2 or TRBV6-3 and TRBJ2-7, with 10 bases fitting TRBD2. The CDR3 sequence is 15 residues long. Per germline, CDR1 MNHEY and CDR2 SVGEGT. The CDR3 coding sequence is TGTGCCAGCACTTACGGGCTAGCGGGGGACTACGAGCAGTACTCC. It specifies CASTYGLAGDYEQYS.

The J gene is TRBJ1-1, the V gene TRBV12-3 or TRBV12-4, with TRBD1 matching 7 bases. The CDR3 consists of 15 residues. Trimming took 4 bases from V and 1 from J; bases not matched to a gene: 6. The CDR3 is CASSSNRGGNTEAFF. The CDR3 nucleotides are TGTGCCAGCAGTTCAAACAGGGGAGGGAACACTGAAGCTTTCTTT.

This clonotype has at least ten counts. The chain uses TRBV5-4 and TRBJ1-4; TRBD1 agrees at 8 bases. V dropped 3 bases and J dropped 3; count of bases not matched to a gene: 4. From germline, CDR1 is SGHNT and CDR2 YYREEE (reference sequence). The CDR3 loop spans 15 amino acids. CDR3 in amino acids: CASSSHRGSNEKLFF. The CDR3 DNA follows: TGTGCCAGCAGCTCTCACAGGGGGTCTAATGAAAAACTGTTTTTT.

This clonotype has at least ten counts. This chain joins TRBV11-2 and TRBJ2-7; D possibly corresponds to TRBD1 (5 bases). Trimming cost V 2 bases and J 4 bases, with 15 bases left between them. Germline V gives CDR1 SGHAT, CDR2 FQNNGV. CDR3 length: 15 amino acids. CDR3 in DNA: TGTGCCAGCAGCTTAACGGCAGGGTCTTGGTACGAGCAGTACTTC. The encoded protein is CASSLTAGSWYEQYF.

This clonotype occurred once. This rearrangement joins TRBV29-1 to TRBJ2-7; 10 nucleotides match TRBD1. Germline V CDR1 and CDR2: SQVTM, ANQGSEA. J gave up 6 bases and V 7 bases, and 9 bases lay outside the gene matches. The CDR3 has 13 residues. This CDR3 is CSAWTGGNSEQYF. The CDR3 DNA follows: TGCAGCGCATGGACAGGGGGGAATAGCGAGCAGTACTTC.

This clonotype has a single count. This chain joins TRBV20-1 and TRBJ2-7; 11 nucleotides agree with TRBD1. Germline-derived CDR1 and CDR2 are DFQATT and SNEGSKA (reference sequence). Trimming removed 7 bases from V and 7 bases from J; junction bases left unmatched: 9. The CDR3 contains 13 residues. The CDR3 sequence: CSDTGQGASEQYF. The DNA for the CDR3 is TGCAGTGATACCGGACAGGGGGCGAGTGAGCAGTACTTC.